This note documents a single T cell receptor beta chain sequence. The target antigen is unknown. This sample stems from a study of shared clonotypes between healthy human individuals. Study-wide points: Tissues were not sampled, only blood, and their repertoires likely differ.

Only in-frame clones appear in the TCRdb table, and some are missing; sequencing was by immunoSEQ multiplex PCR. The sample shows under 1 million clones, about 91% of them seen only once. The CDR3 loop spans 14 amino acids. V shed 1 base and J shed 2 bases, with 7 bases lying between them. CDR1 is SGHRS, CDR2 YFSETQ, per germline. Positively selected for CCR7, the CD45RO-negative cells used as naive CD8 cells excluded terminally differentiated effector memory CD45RA+ cells. This TCR derives from a man younger than 45 in good health. V and J are TRBV5-1 and TRBJ1-3; no clear D gene. Sequences were obtained from naive CD8+ T cells sorted from blood. CDR3 DNA sequence: TGCGCCAGCAGCTTGCAGGAGACTGGAAACACCATATATTTT. Protein: CASSLQETGNTIYF.